The next 14 T cell receptor beta chains were all read from a single sample in a study of control samples from healthy donors and cancer patients. Produced via immunoSEQ multiplex PCR; TCRdb's table is partial and in-frame only. The data show 90,000 to 150,000 clones, approximately 88% seen once. Sequenced material: blood. Receptors were obtained from a man aged 40-55 years in good health.

The V call is TRBV5-5, the J call TRBJ1-3; TRBD1 might be the D (6 bases). This CDR3 has 17 amino acids. V shed 0 bases and J shed 2 bases, with 15 bases lying between them. CDR1 SGHKS and CDR2 YYEKEE come from the germline V gene (reference sequence). This CDR3 is CASSLAGVESPGNTIYF. The CDR3 DNA is TGTGCCAGCAGCTTGGCAGGGGTTGAATCCCCTGGAAACACCATATATTTT.

This clone was observed a single time. This sequence joins TRBV2 and TRBJ2-4; the match to TRBD1 covers 10 bases. In germline, CDR1 is SNHLY, CDR2 FYNNEI. Germline trimming cut 7 bases from V and 7 bases from J; bases unmatched to any gene: 1. The CDR3 length is 12 residues. The CDR3: CASMGQGNIQYF. The CDR3 nucleotides are TGTGCCAGCATGGGACAGGGGAACATTCAGTACTTC.

J is TRBJ2-7 and V is TRBV5-1; 7 bases align to TRBD2. CDR3 length: 15 amino acids. Looked up from germline, CDR1 is SGHRS and CDR2 is YFSETQ. With V trimmed by 0 bases and J by 0 bases, 3 bases remained unmatched. The CDR3 protein is CASSLAAGRSYEQYF. The CDR3 DNA reads as TGCGCCAGCAGCTTGGCAGCGGGGCGCTCCTACGAGCAGTACTTC. Full variable domain (rest looked up from reference TRBV5-1 and TRBJ2-7): KAGVTQTPRYLIKTRGQQVTLSCSPISGHRSVSWYQQTPGQGLQFLFEYFSETQRNKGNFPGRFSGRQFSNSRSEMNVSTLELGDSALYLCASSLAAGRSYEQYFGPGTRLTVT.

The chain couples TRBV4-1 to TRBJ2-5; a possible D gene is TRBD2 (6 bases). V gave up 2 bases and J gave up 5 bases, with 12 bases separating them. Germline V gene lookup returns CDR1 MGHRA and CDR2 YSYEKL. The CDR3 has 14 residues. The CDR3 DNA sequence: TGCGCCAGCAGCCAACAACAGGAGGGGGAGACCCAGTACTTC. It encodes CASSQQQEGETQYF.

The chain couples TRBV9 to TRBJ2-3, with TRBD2 matching over 7 bases. Germline V gene sequence: CDR1 SGDLS, CDR2 YYNGEE. The CDR3 runs 16 residues. V lost 4 bases to trimming and J lost 2 bases; unmatched junction nucleotides: 10. CDR3 amino acids: CASSPTWGTNTDTQYF. CDR3 nucleotide sequence: TGTGCCAGCAGCCCAACCTGGGGGACTAACACAGATACGCAGTATTTT.

This clone appeared a single time. This chain uses TRBV6-4 with TRBJ1-2; 10 bases are a match to TRBD1. Germline V gene sequence: CDR1 MRHNA, CDR2 SNTAGT. The J segment lost 5 bases and the V segment lost 10 bases, leaving 7 bases of the junction unmatched. The CDR3 sequence is 13 residues long. CDR3 coding DNA: TGTGCCAAGACAGGGGGCGCGCGTTATGGCTACACCTTC. Translated: CAKTGGARYGYTF.

The chain combines TRBV12-3 or TRBV12-4 with TRBJ1-1; D is perhaps TRBD1 (6 bases). Trimming cost V 8 bases and J 7 bases, with 17 bases left between them. This CDR3 is built from 13 residues. CDR3 sequence (DNA): TGTGCCAGCCAAACGAGGGGGGGAATTGAAGCTTTCTTT. Protein: CASQTRGGIEAFF.

The chain carries TRBV19 and TRBJ1-1, with 7 nucleotides matching TRBD1. This CDR3 is built from 12 residues. V was clipped by 2 bases and J by 10 bases; unmatched bases: 4. Per the germline V gene, CDR1 is LNHDA and CDR2 is SQIVND (reference sequence). The CDR3 is CASSIQYRGAFF. Written as DNA, the CDR3 is TGTGCCAGTAGTATACAATACAGGGGAGCTTTCTTT.

The chain couples TRBV3-1 (or the pseudogene TRBV3-2) to TRBJ2-1, with D perhaps given as TRBD1 or TRBD2 (6 bases each). Trimming took 0 bases from V and 6 from J, leaving 15 bases between them. Looked up from germline, CDR1 is LGHDT and CDR2 is YNNKEL (reference sequence). This CDR3 is 16 amino acids long. CDR3 sequence reads: CASSQDGGTNPNEQFF. Written as DNA, the CDR3 is TGTGCCAGCAGCCAAGATGGCGGGACAAACCCCAATGAGCAGTTCTTC.

The V call is TRBV3-1 (or the pseudogene TRBV3-2), the J call TRBJ2-1, with a possible D match to TRBD2 (5 bases). The germline CDR1 and CDR2 sequences are LGHDT and YNNKEL (reference sequence). The CDR3 spans 15 residues. Trimming pared 0 bases from V and 4 bases from J, leaving 10 bases between. In DNA form, the CDR3 reads TGTGCCAGCAGCCAAGATCCCCGGGAATACAATGAGCAGTTCTTC. Protein sequence: CASSQDPREYNEQFF.

For the CDR3, the DNA is TGTGCCAGCAGTCGCCCGGGACAGGGAGATGAAAAACTGTTTTTT. Amino acid sequence: CASSRPGQGDEKLFF. The V call is TRBV6-6, the J call TRBJ1-4; 9 nucleotides align to TRBD1. In germline, CDR1 is MNHNY, CDR2 SVGAGI (reference sequence). The CDR3 is 15 residues long. Unmatched junction bases numbered 7, after V lost 5 bases and J lost 6 bases.

The chain couples TRBV5-1 to TRBJ1-1, with D tentatively TRBD1 (5 bases). Germline V gene lookup returns CDR1 SGHRS and CDR2 YFSETQ. Trimming cost V 5 bases and J 3 bases, with 20 bases left between them. The CDR3 runs 16 residues. CDR3 sequence: CASRRSVGGTYTEAFF. The CDR3 bases are TGCGCCAGCAGACGCTCCGTGGGGGGGACGTACACTGAAGCTTTCTTT.

The chain is built from TRBV14 and TRBJ1-5; 7 positions match TRBD1. The CDR3 has 17 amino acids. CDR1 and CDR2 from the germline V gene are SGHDN and FVKESK. Trimming removed 1 base from V and 6 bases from J; junction bases left unmatched: 12. The CDR3 region is CASSQVKGARFRQPQHF. The CDR3 region has the DNA TGTGCCAGCAGCCAAGTGAAGGGGGCACGTTTTCGTCAGCCCCAGCATTTT.

V gene TRBV7-8 combines with J gene TRBJ2-7; a possible D gene is TRBD1 (6 bases). Trimming left V 5 bases short and J 2 bases short, with 16 bases between. This CDR3 has 15 amino acids. Germline V gene sequence: CDR1 SGHVS, CDR2 FQNEAQ. CDR3 in DNA: TGTGCCAGCAGCCCCGGACTGACAGGCACCTACGAGCAGTACTTC. Amino acids: CASSPGLTGTYEQYF.